This TCR beta chain came from a study of cytomegalovirus exposure and HLA in healthy donors (dated by TCRdb to 2016 to 2017). General notes on the study: An earlier analysis of 587 of the donors reported around 280 Gb of sequence data and 90 million to 120 million unique TCR beta sequences obtained from 150 million to 200 million T cells. An early release that covered roughly 600 HLA-typed donors contained around 300 gigabases of sequencing data and approximately 85 million unique TCR sequences. Among the roughly 410 genotyped donors, around 81% belonged to the genetic ancestry cluster associated with self-reported Caucasian donors. The study was designed to test whether signatures of past pathogen exposure could be identified by cataloging public T cell receptors. Using immunosequencing, the study profiled T cell repertoires from 640 or so subjects and related those repertoires to cytomegalovirus serostatus. In addition to the first cohort of roughly 670 subjects, a separate validation cohort of 120 different subjects was used. The study combined high-throughput TCR immunosequencing, statistical association of individual TCRs with disease status, and machine learning to predict cytomegalovirus infection status. A later analysis re-examined previously published TCR beta repertoires from around 670 donors and added high-resolution HLA genotyping to investigate patterns of TCR occurrence. The later analysis used no new phenotypic data to find candidate immune exposures, relying instead on TCR beta sequences and their occurrence across donors. An earlier analysis of roughly 600 of the donors used high-throughput TCR beta sequencing to judge whether each TCR beta V gene segment behaved as functional or pseudogenic. Donor age, sex, ethnicity and CMV serostatus were compiled together with the repertoire data. A later genetic analysis used genome-wide SNP genotypes for about 55% of the 666 donors, treating that subset as a discovery cohort. Every repertoire in the discovery cohort had been generated on one and the same sequencing platform. Both class I and class II loci were covered by HLA typing, at four-digit resolution. Typing coverage differed by locus: A, B, C, DRB1 and DQB1 were typed in roughly 629-640 donors, DQA1 in 500 to 550, DPA1 in some 610, and DPB1 in 472. Roughly five DR-DQ haplotypes were handled as single units for association and clustering because linkage in the cohort was strong. On average, 235,054 unique TCR beta nucleotide sequences were sequenced per donor among a few hundred genotyped donors of the cohort, with roughly a sixth of those sequences being non-productive. Broader findings and caveats from the paper: Fewer than 20 rarely observed V segments, including chromosome 9 orphons, were excluded from the earlier analysis of approximately 500 of the donors because counts were too low. Because some donors lacked HLA typing at each locus, the association tests relied only on the typed subset. According to a later genetic analysis, donors in an Asian-associated ancestry cluster had fewer N-insertions in productive TCRs than the roughly 700-donor mean. It was suggested by the authors that the approach could potentially be generalized to other disease states and immunological phenotypes. A cluster of highly shared sequence variants was judged likely to represent a technical artifact of the sequencing pipeline. An association between a missense DCLRE1C variant and V-gene and J-gene trimming of TCR beta chains was found in a later genetic analysis and replicated in an independent cohort. Compared with equally common non-associated chains, HLA-associated TCR beta chains in a later analysis were more clonally expanded and had lower generation probabilities. Across donors, most TCR sequences were observed very rarely, whereas some public TCRs were present in many individuals. Immune exposure information for the cohort was limited to CMV serostatus. A few of the identified cytomegalovirus-associated TCR beta chains were confirmed in vitro to be specific for cytomegalovirus antigens. According to a later analysis, most CMV-associated TCR beta chains appeared to be HLA-restricted, and the HLA associations seemed to be driven largely by CMV exposure. In an earlier analysis of 587 of the donors, most TCR beta V segments were observed in productive rearrangements about 87% or about 30% of the time, broadly matching IMGT annotations. Correlated functional status among segregating V segments might reflect linkage disequilibrium, but an unknown experimental factor could not be ruled out. According to a later analysis, parvovirus B19, influenza, CMV and Epstein-Barr virus appeared linked to several top co-occurrence clusters. Only TCR beta chains were sequenced in this cohort, and the absence of alpha or paired-chain data limited detectable features. Assigning TCR associations to individual alleles was difficult when HLA alleles, especially DR and DQ, strongly co-occurred. Sequencing depth was assumed to be roughly uniform across donors in the presence/absence analyses, though that assumption may not hold. In the study, 150 to 200 TCR beta chains were listed as associated with cytomegalovirus. Some IMGT-functional V segments, including TRBV6-2 and TRBV6-3, could not be distinguished by the 87-base-pair reads and were therefore excluded. According to a later analysis, TCR association rates differed among HLA loci, with DRB1 alleles showing the most associated TCRs and HLA-C alleles showing the fewest. The classifier was reported to diagnose cytomegalovirus status with high specificity and sensitivity in both the original and validation cohorts. A further reported finding was that TCR beta sequences accurately predicted the HLA-A and HLA-B alleles for most subjects in the first cohort. In a later analysis, around 17,000 TCR beta sequences were associated with specific HLA alleles at a false discovery rate of 0.05.

Libraries were built with the immunoSEQ multiplex PCR assay. The multiplex PCR relied on a mix of 60 forward primers for TCR Vbeta segments and 13 reverse primers for TCR Jbeta segments. Amplification of the CDR3 region of rearranged TCR beta genes was performed with a multiplex PCR assay on genomic DNA. The amplified TCR beta libraries were sequenced on the Illumina HiSeq System as 87-base-pair reads. The paper's data handling went like this. In a later analysis, tens of millions of unique TCR beta chains were counted across the roughly 700 repertoires, and roughly 11 million of these chains were shared by at least two donors. Raw reads were error-corrected and collapsed into unique sequences with a nearest-neighbor algorithm that merged closely related sequences to remove PCR and sequencing errors. Alignment of CDR3 sequences to IMGT reference sequences was used to assign V, D and J gene segments. For a sequence to be retained, a match of at least six nucleotides to both a V gene segment and a J gene segment was required. A rearrangement was called productive if the CDR3 had no stop codons and remained in frame with V and J, and every other rearrangement was called non-productive. CDR3 was defined according to IMGT convention as the region running from the second conserved V-encoded cysteine to the conserved J-encoded phenylalanine. The earlier analysis of roughly 590 of the donors excluded any sequence lacking an unambiguous match to a single V gene segment. An earlier analysis of some 610 of the donors called V segments functional above 56.7% productive rearrangements and segregating when the between-donor standard deviation exceeded 5%. A statistical classification framework was developed to diagnose cytomegalovirus status using the catalog of TCR beta chain sequences. V and J gene assignment, in a later analysis, came from comparing TCR nucleotide sequences with IMGT/GENE-DB human TR gene sequences. In a later analysis, CDR3 sequences and most-parsimonious VDJ recombination scenarios were assigned using the TCRdist pipeline. In a later analysis, each TCR beta chain was defined by its CDR3 amino acid sequence together with its V-gene family, and reads lacking a unique V-gene family were excluded. To address suspected cross-contamination and a sequencing artifact, a later analysis removed 592 highly shared, low-generation-probability nucleotide sequences. For each public chain, a later analysis derived a clonal expansion index from normalized ranks of inferred template counts within each repertoire. Generation probabilities in a later analysis came from a VDJ recombination model fitted to out-of-frame rearrangements, and those results were checked against IGoR. Hypergeometric tests were used in a later analysis to score TCR-TCR, TCR-HLA and TCR-CMV co-occurrence, with a repertoire-size bias correction applied to the TCR pairs. In a later analysis, false discovery rates were estimated by permuting HLA or CMV assignments 20 times. In a later analysis, co-occurring TCRs were grouped using DBSCAN, with TCRdist sequence similarity added in when clustering inside HLA-allele-positive subsets. For co-occurrence clustering, repertoires with fewer than 30,000 or more than 120,000 public chains were excluded, along with five or six repertoires with anomalous nucleotide sharing. The table was pulled from immuneACCESS by TCRdb, which kept in-frame rearrangements only. Such tables lose some clones; where checked, under half of the loss comes from unresolved V genes, and the rest has no known cause. That table gives V, J and clone size, and the DNA gave D and trimming. In this sample's table one finds 55,000 to 75,000 clones. The ten top clones hold over 1.5% of the sample.

The cohort comprised more than 550 healthy bone marrow donors. At the time of sampling, every cohort member was nominally healthy, though immune exposures that went unrecorded were likely present. The donor was CMV seronegative and belonged to the group of around 400 seronegative cohort members. A peripheral blood sample was collected from each donor, and TCR beta sequencing was performed on peripheral blood mononuclear cells. The Qiagen DNeasy Blood Extraction Kit was used to extract genomic DNA from the blood cell samples. According to the germline V gene, CDR1 reads LGHNA and CDR2 reads YSLEER. V loses 1 base of germline sequence and J loses 6 bases, and the interval between the two ends is 16 bases. Taken from cysteine to phenylalanine, the CDR3 has 17 residues. Of all the DNA, just the CDR3 is kept, 51 bases in frame from base 1. On this clone: Which antigen it targets is not known.

Recombination connected TRBV4-3 to TRBJ1-6, and the D gene may be TRBD1, 6 bases matching. The clonotype was recovered from a woman younger than 45 in good health and CMV-seronegative. Specimen: PBMCs. Here the CDR3 is given as CASSQGGGRRGNSPLHF. The DNA sequence is given as TGCGCCAGCAGCCAAGGGGGGGGGCGCCGGGGTAATTCACCCCTCCACTTT.